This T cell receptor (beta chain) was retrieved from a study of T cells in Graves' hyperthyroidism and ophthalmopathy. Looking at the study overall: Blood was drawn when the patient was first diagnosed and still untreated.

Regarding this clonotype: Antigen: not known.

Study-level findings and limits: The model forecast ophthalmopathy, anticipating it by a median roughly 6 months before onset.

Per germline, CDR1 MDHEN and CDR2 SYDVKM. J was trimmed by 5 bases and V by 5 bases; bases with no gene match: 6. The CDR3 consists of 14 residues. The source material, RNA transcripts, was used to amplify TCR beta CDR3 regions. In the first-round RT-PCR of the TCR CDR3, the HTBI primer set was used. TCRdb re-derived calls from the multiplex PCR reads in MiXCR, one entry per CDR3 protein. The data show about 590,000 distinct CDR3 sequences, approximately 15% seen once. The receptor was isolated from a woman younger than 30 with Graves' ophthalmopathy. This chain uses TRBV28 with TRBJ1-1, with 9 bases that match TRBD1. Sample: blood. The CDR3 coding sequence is TGTGCCAGCAGTACCGGACAGGGGAAAACTGAAGCTTTCTTT. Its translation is CASSTGQGKTEAFF.